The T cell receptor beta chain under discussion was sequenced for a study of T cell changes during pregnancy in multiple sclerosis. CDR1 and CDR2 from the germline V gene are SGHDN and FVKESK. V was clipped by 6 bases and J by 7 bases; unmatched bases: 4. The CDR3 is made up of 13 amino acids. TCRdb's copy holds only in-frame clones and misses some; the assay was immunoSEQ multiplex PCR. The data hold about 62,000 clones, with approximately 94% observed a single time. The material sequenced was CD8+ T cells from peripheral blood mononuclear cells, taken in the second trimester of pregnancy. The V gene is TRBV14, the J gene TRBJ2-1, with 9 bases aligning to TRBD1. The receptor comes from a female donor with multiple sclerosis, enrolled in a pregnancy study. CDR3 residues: CASRQTGGNEQFF. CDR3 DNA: TGTGCCAGCAGACAGACAGGGGGAAATGAGCAGTTCTTC.